The rows below give T cell receptor beta chains drawn from one sample of a study of CD8 T cells in ankylosing spondylitis. TCRdb itself ran the 5' RACE reads through MiXCR, one entry per CDR3 protein. This sample carries fewer than 500,000 distinct CDR3 sequences, 25% to 30% of them seen once, and the ten largest clones take 0.89%. The sample comprised blood, either unsorted or a sorted T cell fraction (not recorded which). These receptors were taken from a male donor with ankylosing spondylitis. CDR3s include the opening cysteine and the closing phenylalanine or tryptophan. Fields, in order: clone size, V gene, J gene, D gene, CDR3 DNA, CDR3 protein. A D gene is named only where the DNA matches it firmly. Clone size, where shown, is once, few, many, or a class for clones that have expanded.

.	TRBV18	TRBJ2-7	.	TGTGCCAGCTCACCAGTCGGACCAGGGTTCAACGAGCAGTACTTC	CASSPVGPGFNEQYF
few	TRBV20-1	TRBJ1-6	TRBD1	TGCAGTGCTACAGGGGGCTCGTCACCCCTCCACTTT	CSATGGSSPLHF
.	TRBV2	TRBJ2-1	TRBD2	TGTGCCAGCGGGACGGGACTAGTGCTTCGTGAGCAGTTCTTC	CASGTGLVLREQFF
few	TRBV7-8	TRBJ1-2	TRBD1	TGTGCCAGCAGTTCAGGACAGGGGGCATCTCGCTATGGCTACACCTTC	CASSSGQGASRYGYTF
.	TRBV24-1	TRBJ2-2	.	TGTGCCACCAGCAACCCCCCTGGGGCGGTGAACACCGGGGAGCTGTTTTTT	CATSNPPGAVNTGELFF
.	TRBV12-3/TRBV12-4	TRBJ2-3	.	TGTGCCAGCAGTTCGTTAGCATACACAGATACGCAGTATTTT	CASSSLAYTDTQYF
.	TRBV4-1	TRBJ2-7	TRBD2	TGCGCCAGCAGCATAATGGGACTAGCGGGAGTATACGAGCAGTACTTC	CASSIMGLAGVYEQYF
.	TRBV25-1	TRBJ1-2	.	TGTGCCAGCAGTGAATCAGGGAGGAGCTATGGCTACACCTTC	CASSESGRSYGYTF
many	TRBV11-2	TRBJ1-1	.	TGTGCCAGCAGCTCTACAGGGAGAGGCACTGAAGCTTTCTTT	CASSSTGRGTEAFF
few	TRBV15	TRBJ2-2	.	TGTGCCACCAGCAGAGATTGGGGGGTCACCGGGGAGCTGTTTTTT	CATSRDWGVTGELFF
many	TRBV5-1	TRBJ2-7	.	TGCGCCAGCAGCCAGACAGCCTCCTACGAGCAGTACTTC	CASSQTASYEQYF
few	TRBV4-2	TRBJ2-1	.	TGTGCCAGCAGCCAAGATCAGGCCGGGAGAAATGAGCAGTTCTTC	CASSQDQAGRNEQFF
many	TRBV5-1	TRBJ2-1	TRBD1	TGCGCCAGCAGCTGGACAGGCAGGAATGAGCAGTTCTTC	CASSWTGRNEQFF
few	TRBV7-9	TRBJ1-1	TRBD1	TGTGCCAGCAGCTCCCCCTCCGGGACAGCAAACACTGAAGCTTTCTTT	CASSSPSGTANTEAFF
few	TRBV11-2	TRBJ2-1	.	TGTGCCAGCACTCACTACGGACTCGGGTCCTACAATGAGCAGTTCTTC	CASTHYGLGSYNEQFF
few	TRBV6-2/TRBV6-3	TRBJ2-1	.	TGTGCCAGCAGTTTTCGGGGACTGATCGTGGTCGAGCAGTTCTTC	CASSFRGLIVVEQFF
.	TRBV3-1	TRBJ2-1	.	TGTGCCAGCAGCCAAGGGGCTTGGGATGAGCAGTTCTTC	CASSQGAWDEQFF
many	TRBV20-1	TRBJ1-5	.	TGCAGTGCTAGTCACCCTAGCAATCAGCCCCAGCATTTT	CSASHPSNQPQHF
.	TRBV20-1	TRBJ2-5	TRBD2	TGCAGTGCCGCACTTAGCGGGAGGCCAGAGACCCAGTACTTC	CSAALSGRPETQYF
few	TRBV20-1	TRBJ2-2	TRBD2	TGCAGTGCTAGCAGACTAGCGGAAGGGACCGGGGAGCTGTTTTTT	CSASRLAEGTGELFF
few	TRBV2	TRBJ2-7	.	TGTGCCAGCAGTACAGGCTCCTACGAGCAGTACTTC	CASSTGSYEQYF
.	TRBV19	TRBJ1-2	.	TGTGCCATAGAAGGGGCCCGGGGCTACACCTTC	CAIEGARGYTF
.	TRBV5-1	TRBJ2-2	TRBD1	TGCGCCAGCAGCATACAGGGGCCAGAAACCGGGGAGCTGTTTTTT	CASSIQGPETGELFF
few	TRBV18	TRBJ2-1	.	TGTGCCAGCTCACCACCCCAGGGGGGGGTCTACAATGAGCAGTTCTTC	CASSPPQGGVYNEQFF
few	TRBV4-2	TRBJ2-3	.	TGTGCCAGCAGCCAAGGGGGGAGTCAGGGAGATACGCAGTATTTT	CASSQGGSQGDTQYF
few	TRBV7-2	TRBJ1-2	.	TGTGCCAGCAGCGACACAGGGCACTCCTATGGCTACACCTTC	CASSDTGHSYGYTF
few	TRBV6-4	TRBJ2-1	TRBD2	TGTGCCAGCAGTGACGTCCCTAGCGGGAGGAACAATGAGCAGTTCTTC	CASSDVPSGRNNEQFF
.	TRBV6-5	TRBJ1-1	.	TGTGCCAGCAGTTACTCGAGCCGGTCCACTGAAGCTTTCTTT	CASSYSSRSTEAFF
.	TRBV15	TRBJ1-1	.	TGTGCCACCAGCAGAGAACCGGGGGCCACTGAAGCTTTCTTT	CATSREPGATEAFF
.	TRBV28	TRBJ1-2	TRBD1	TGTGCCAGCAGATTAGGACAGGACTATGGCTACACCTTC	CASRLGQDYGYTF
many	TRBV29-1	TRBJ2-1	TRBD1	TGCAGCGTGAGGACAGGGCGTCTTCAGTTCTTC	CSVRTGRLQFF
few	TRBV12-3/TRBV12-4	TRBJ2-1	TRBD2	TGTGCCGGTCAGCGGGCGGGAGAAGATGAGCAGTTCTTC	CAGQRAGEDEQFF
few	TRBV5-1	TRBJ1-2	.	TGCGCCAGCAGCTTGCAGGGAACTAACTATGGCTACACCTTC	CASSLQGTNYGYTF
.	TRBV7-2	TRBJ2-2	TRBD2	TGTGCCAGCAGCGCCCTACTAGCGGGAGTACAAGGGGAGCTGTTTTTT	CASSALLAGVQGELFF
.	TRBV5-1	TRBJ1-2	.	TGCGCCAGCACCGCCGGGTCTACTTATGGCTACACCTTC	CASTAGSTYGYTF
.	TRBV6-1	TRBJ2-2	TRBD1	TGTGCCAGCAGAGGCGGGACAGGGGTCACCGGGGAGCTGTTTTTT	CASRGGTGVTGELFF